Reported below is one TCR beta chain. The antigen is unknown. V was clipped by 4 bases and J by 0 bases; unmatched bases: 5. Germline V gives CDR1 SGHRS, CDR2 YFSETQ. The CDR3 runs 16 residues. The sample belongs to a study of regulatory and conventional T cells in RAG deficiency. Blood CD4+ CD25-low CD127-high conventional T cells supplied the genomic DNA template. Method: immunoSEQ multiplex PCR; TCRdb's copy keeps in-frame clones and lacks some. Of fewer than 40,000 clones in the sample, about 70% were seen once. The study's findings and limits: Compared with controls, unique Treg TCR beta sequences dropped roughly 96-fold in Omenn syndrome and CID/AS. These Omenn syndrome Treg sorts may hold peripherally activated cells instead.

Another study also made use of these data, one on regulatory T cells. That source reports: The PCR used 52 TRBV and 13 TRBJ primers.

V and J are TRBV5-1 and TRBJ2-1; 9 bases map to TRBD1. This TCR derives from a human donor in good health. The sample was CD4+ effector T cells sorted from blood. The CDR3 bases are TGCGCCAGCAGCCGGACGACAGGGGGCTCCTACAATGAGCAGTTCTTC. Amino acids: CASSRTTGGSYNEQFF.